A single sample is the source of the 9 T cell receptor beta chains below, sequenced in a study of T cells in Graves' hyperthyroidism and ophthalmopathy. RNA transcripts yielded amplified TCR beta CDR3 regions. During a first-round RT-PCR of the TCR CDR3, the HTBI primer set was used. Using its own MiXCR run on the multiplex PCR reads, TCRdb lists one record per CDR3 protein. Of hundreds of thousands of distinct CDR3 sequences listed, 16% are singletons. Sequencing was done on a sample of blood. The source of these receptors is a young woman with Graves' hyperthyroidism.

V usage is TRBV18 and J usage is TRBJ1-5; TRBD1 is a possible D gene (5 bases). Germline V gene sequence: CDR1 KGHSH, CDR2 LQKENI. The V and J ends lost 5 bases and 5 bases respectively, with 19 bases between them. This CDR3 contains 16 residues. This CDR3 is CASSSGVGLLHQPQHF. The CDR3 DNA reads TGTGCCAGCTCATCAGGAGTGGGGCTGCTGCATCAGCCCCAGCATTTT.

In this sample, this clonotype turned up many times. V gene TRBV11-2 combines with J gene TRBJ2-3, with 7 bases aligning to TRBD1. The CDR3 covers 15 residues. The V segment lost 3 bases and the J segment 7 bases; nucleotides outside the gene matches: 10. From germline, CDR1 is SGHAT and CDR2 FQNNGV. Here the CDR3 DNA reads TGTGCCAGCAGCTTGCACGGGACAGTAGCGAATACGCAGTATTTT. Protein sequence: CASSLHGTVANTQYF.

This clonotype appeared many times. The chain uses TRBV15 and TRBJ2-2; 8 bases agree with TRBD1. Germline trimming cut 4 bases from V and 0 bases from J; bases unmatched to any gene: 13. CDR3 length: 19 amino acids. Per germline, CDR1 LNHNV and CDR2 YYDKDF (reference sequence). CDR3 amino acids: CATSNSGGVRDSNTGELFF. The CDR3, as DNA: TGTGCCACCAGCAATTCAGGGGGCGTGCGGGACTCGAACACCGGGGAGCTGTTTTTT.

The rearrangement uses TRBV7-2 and TRBJ2-7; the match to TRBD2 covers 8 bases. Germline trimming cut 3 bases from V and 5 bases from J; bases unmatched to any gene: 9. Germline V lookup: CDR1 SGHTA, CDR2 FQGNSA. The CDR3 has 15 amino acids. CDR3 protein: CASSLAGLAGDEQYF. The CDR3 region has the DNA TGTGCCAGCAGCTTGGCCGGACTAGCTGGCGACGAGCAGTACTTC.

This clonotype occurred a few times. The chain is built from TRBV3-1 and TRBJ2-1; D possibly corresponds to TRBD2 (6 bases). Germline CDR1 reads LGHDT; CDR2 reads YNNKEL (reference sequence). V shed 0 bases and J shed 7 bases, with 16 bases lying between them. This CDR3 comprises 16 residues. In DNA, the CDR3 is TGTGCCAGCAGCCAAGACTGGGCGGGACGGACTAATGAGCAGTTCTTC. Translating it yields CASSQDWAGRTNEQFF.

This clonotype turned up a few times. V gene TRBV18 combines with J gene TRBJ2-3, with no clear D. Per germline, CDR1 KGHSH and CDR2 LQKENI. The V end was cut by 0 bases, the J end by 5 bases, with 3 bases between. The CDR3 is 12 residues long. This CDR3 reads CASSPPLDTQYF. DNA of the CDR3: TGTGCCAGCTCACCACCGTTAGATACGCAGTATTTT.

This clonotype was observed many times. This chain joins TRBV11-2 and TRBJ2-5; TRBD2 aligns across 9 bases. Losses at the gene ends were 1 base for V and 1 base for J; bases not matched to a gene: 4. Germline CDR1 reads SGHAT; CDR2 reads FQNNGV. CDR3 size: 16 residues. The CDR3 here is CASSLVERGVQETQYF. The CDR3 bases are TGTGCCAGCAGCTTAGTGGAGCGGGGGGTCCAAGAGACCCAGTACTTC.

This clonotype has at least ten counts. The gene calls are TRBV6-1 and TRBJ1-2, with D perhaps TRBD1 (6 bases). Trimming removed 5 bases from V and 3 bases from J, with 10 bases in between. CDR3 length: 13 amino acids. Germline CDR1 reads MNHNS; CDR2 reads SASEGT. CDR3 amino acids: CASSPGHHYGYTF. The CDR3 DNA reads as TGTGCCAGCAGTCCGGGACATCACTATGGCTACACCTTC.

A few counts support this clonotype. The rearrangement joins TRBV3-1 to TRBJ2-7, with a tentative D call TRBD2 (5 bases). The CDR3 consists of 15 residues. Looked up from germline, CDR1 is LGHDT and CDR2 is YNNKEL (reference sequence). V dropped 1 base and J dropped 1 base, with 11 bases sitting between them. CDR3 loop: CASSQGLAPSYEQYF. In nucleotides, the CDR3 is TGTGCCAGCAGCCAAGGGCTAGCTCCTTCCTACGAGCAGTACTTC.